A single sample is the source of the 12 T cell receptor delta chains below, sequenced in a study of gamma-delta chains in newborns, infants, children. TCRdb re-called the reads through CATT. The sample shows about 11,000 delta-chain clones, 3.5% of them seen only once. The source material was blood. These receptors all come from a child who was a newborn, infant or young child, either healthy, febrile or measles-vaccinated (not recorded which).

The J gene is TRDJ1, the V gene TRDV1; the match to TRDD3 covers 8 bases. Germline V gene data show CDR1 as TSWWSYY and CDR2 as QGS. This CDR3 contains 23 residues. V shed 7 bases, J shed 2 bases, and the junction held 33 bases outside the gene matches. CDR3 in DNA: TGTGCTCTTGAAGCCTTCCCGCACTCCGCGGTCTTACTGGGGGCCCTTGGTACCGATAAACTCATCTTT. Its translation: CALEAFPHSAVLLGALGTDKLIF.

A few counts support this clone. The chain has TRDV1 and TRDJ1; 11 nucleotides align to TRDD3. The CDR3 is 24 residues long. V shed 3 bases and J 0 bases; nucleotides not matched to a gene: 27. Germline V gene data show CDR1 as TSWWSYY and CDR2 as QGS. The CDR3: CALGDPFPLGDRGQGLGYTDKLIF. Here the CDR3 DNA reads TGTGCTCTTGGGGACCCCTTCCCACTGGGGGATAGAGGGCAGGGTTTGGGGTACACCGATAAACTCATCTTT.

This clone was found a few times. The V and J genes are TRDV3 and TRDJ1, with 9 nucleotides matching TRDD3. This CDR3 contains 20 residues. Unmatched junction bases numbered 25, after V lost 2 bases and J lost 3 bases. CDR1 is TVYSNPD, CDR2 GDNSRS, per germline (reference sequence). Written as DNA, the CDR3 is TGTGCCTTTGGGTGGGTTCCTACGGCCTTCGGGGGATACTTTGCCGATAAACTCATCTTT. As protein: CAFGWVPTAFGGYFADKLIF.

This chain connects TRDV3 to TRDJ1; a possible D gene is TRDD3 (6 bases). The germline V gene encodes CDR1 TVYSNPD and CDR2 GDNSRS (reference sequence). V was trimmed by 2 bases and J by 8 bases, leaving 27 bases between them. The CDR3 covers 16 residues. The CDR3 here is CAFPYLLPGGPDKLIF. For the CDR3, the DNA is TGTGCCTTTCCATACCTACTACCCGGGGGACCTGACAAACTCATCTTT.

A few counts support this clone. The chain employs TRDV1 and TRDJ2; 7 bases line up with TRDD3. V lost 0 bases to trimming and J lost 3 bases; unmatched junction nucleotides: 22. Germline CDR1 TSWWSYY, CDR2 QGS. CDR3 length: 22 residues. The CDR3 region has the DNA TGTGCTCTTGGGGAACTAGGTGGCTTTTTAAATGGGGGACACCCCCTGACAGCACAACTCTTCTTT. Translation gives CALGELGGFLNGGHPLTAQLFF.

This clone was seen only a few times. The CDR3 here is CALGEPPPSFGKLIF. The CDR3 region has the DNA TGTGCTCTTGGGGAACCTCCGCCTTCCTTCGGCAAACTCATCTTT. This sequence joins TRDV1 and TRDJ1; 7 bases are a match to TRDD2. Germline assignment: CDR1 TSWWSYY and CDR2 QGS. The CDR3 consists of 15 residues. The junction had 10 bases not matched to a gene; V was cut back by 1 base and J by 8 bases.

Concerning this clone: This clone may be a read error of a much larger clone one base away. V usage is TRDV2 and J usage is TRDJ1; maybe TRDD3 (5 bases). Germline V gene lookup returns CDR1 GEAIGNYY and CDR2 EKD. The CDR3 sequence is 19 residues long. The CDR3 spells CACGTVRGGRVESTDKLIF. Here the CDR3 DNA reads TGTGCCTGTGGCACCGTGCGGGGGGGTCGTGTTGAATCAACCGATAAACTCATCTTT.

This clone turned up a few times. The chain employs TRDV1 and TRDJ1, with 8 positions matching TRDD3. CDR1 is TSWWSYY and CDR2 is QGS in the germline V gene. The CDR3 totals 15 residues. V shed 2 bases and J 7 bases; nucleotides not matched to a gene: 9. The chain's CDR3 is CALGEISALGVKLIF. The CDR3 nucleotides read TGTGCTCTTGGGGAAATCTCTGCACTGGGGGTTAAACTCATCTTT.

The chain couples TRDV1 to TRDJ1; no reliable D call. With 5 bases removed from V and 0 bases from J, the gap between germline ends came to 46 bases. From germline, CDR1 is TSWWSYY and CDR2 QGS. The CDR3 is made up of 26 amino acids. The DNA of the CDR3 is TGTGCTCTTGGGATCCAGGCCCCCCGATTGTCGATGTTTACAGGCGTGGGAATGGTAGACACCGATAAACTCATCTTT. Translated, it gives CALGIQAPRLSMFTGVGMVDTDKLIF.

This clone has just a few counts. The chain links TRDV1 to TRDJ1, with TRDD3 matching over 9 bases. The J segment lost 1 base and the V segment lost 4 bases, leaving 10 bases of the junction unmatched. The CDR3 has 17 residues. CDR1 and CDR2 (germline): TSWWSYY, QGS. CDR3 in amino acids: CALGVTRPGGFTDKLIF. The CDR3 DNA is TGTGCTCTTGGGGTCACTAGGCCTGGGGGATTCACCGATAAACTCATCTTT.

V and J are TRDV3 and TRDJ1; TRDD3 is a possible D gene (5 bases). The ends were cut back, 2 bases at V and 3 bases at J, with 13 bases in the middle. The germline CDR1 and CDR2 sequences are TVYSNPD and GDNSRS (reference sequence). The CDR3 contains 13 residues. CDR3 nucleotides: TGTGCCTTTTCCCTGGGCCTCGCCGATAAACTCATCTTT. Translated: CAFSLGLADKLIF.

No V gene was called, though TRDJ1 was called as the J gene; TRDD2 reflects the table's D call only, with no check against the DNA. The CDR3 has 20 amino acids. The CDR3 protein is CALGETFLLPFGGQEGKLIF. CDR3 DNA sequence: TGTGCTCTTGGGGAAACCTTCCTACTACCTTTCGGGGGGCAAGAGGGTAAACTCATCTTT.